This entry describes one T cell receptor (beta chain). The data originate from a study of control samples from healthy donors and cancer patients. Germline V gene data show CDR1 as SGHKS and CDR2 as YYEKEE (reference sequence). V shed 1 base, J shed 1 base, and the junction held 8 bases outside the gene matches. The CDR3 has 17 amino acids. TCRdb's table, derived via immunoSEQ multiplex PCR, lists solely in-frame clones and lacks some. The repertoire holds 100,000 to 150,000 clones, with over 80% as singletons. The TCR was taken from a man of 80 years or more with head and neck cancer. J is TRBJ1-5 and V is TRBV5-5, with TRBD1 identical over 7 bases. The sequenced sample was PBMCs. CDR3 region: CASSLKGQGVSNQPQHF. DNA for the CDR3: TGTGCCAGCAGCTTGAAGGGCCAGGGGGTAAGCAATCAGCCCCAGCATTTT.